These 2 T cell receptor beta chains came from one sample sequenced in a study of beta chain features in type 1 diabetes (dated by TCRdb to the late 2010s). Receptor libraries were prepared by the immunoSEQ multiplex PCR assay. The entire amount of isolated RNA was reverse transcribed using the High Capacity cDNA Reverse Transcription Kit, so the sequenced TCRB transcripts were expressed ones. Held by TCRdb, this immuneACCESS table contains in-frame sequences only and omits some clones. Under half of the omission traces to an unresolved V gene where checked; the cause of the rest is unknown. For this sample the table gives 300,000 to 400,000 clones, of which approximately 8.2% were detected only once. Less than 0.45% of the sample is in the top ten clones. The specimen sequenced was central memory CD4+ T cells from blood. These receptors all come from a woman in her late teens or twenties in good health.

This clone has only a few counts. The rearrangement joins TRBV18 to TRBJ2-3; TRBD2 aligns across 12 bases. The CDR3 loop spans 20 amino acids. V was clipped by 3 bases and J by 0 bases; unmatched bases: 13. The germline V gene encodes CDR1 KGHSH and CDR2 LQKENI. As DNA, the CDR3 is TGTGCCAGCTCACCGAGAGGATTTCTAGCGGGAGGGAAGAGCACAGATACGCAGTATTTT. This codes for CASSPRGFLAGGKSTDTQYF. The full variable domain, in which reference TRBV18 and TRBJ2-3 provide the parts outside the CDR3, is NAGVMQNPRHLVRRRGQEARLRCSPMKGHSHVYWYRQLPEEGLKFMVYLQKENIIDESGMPKERFSAEFPKEGPSILRIQQVVRGDSAAYFCASSPRGFLAGGKSTDTQYFGPGTRLTVL.

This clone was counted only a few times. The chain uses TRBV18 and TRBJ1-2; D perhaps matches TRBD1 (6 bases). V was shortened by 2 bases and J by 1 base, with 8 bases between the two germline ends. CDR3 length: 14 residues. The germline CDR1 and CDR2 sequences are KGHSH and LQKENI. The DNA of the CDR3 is TGTGCCAGCTCACCAAACAGGGATAACTATGGCTACACCTTC. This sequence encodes CASSPNRDNYGYTF.